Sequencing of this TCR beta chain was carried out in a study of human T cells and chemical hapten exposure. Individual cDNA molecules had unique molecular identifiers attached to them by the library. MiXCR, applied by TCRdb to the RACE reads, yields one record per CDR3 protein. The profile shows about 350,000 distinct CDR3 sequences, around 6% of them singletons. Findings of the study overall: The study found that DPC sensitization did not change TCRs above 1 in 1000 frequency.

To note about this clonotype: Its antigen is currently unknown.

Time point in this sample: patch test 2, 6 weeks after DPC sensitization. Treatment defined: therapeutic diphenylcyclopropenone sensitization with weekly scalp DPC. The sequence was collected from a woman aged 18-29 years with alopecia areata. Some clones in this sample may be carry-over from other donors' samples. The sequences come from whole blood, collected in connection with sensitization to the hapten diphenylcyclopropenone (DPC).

DNA for the CDR3: TGTGCCAGCACTATAGGGCTCTCCTATAATTCACCCCTCCACTTT. It translates to CASTIGLSYNSPLHF. J is TRBJ1-6 and V is TRBV25-1; D remains ambiguous. V dropped 7 bases and J dropped 0 bases, with 10 bases sitting between them. Germline assignment: CDR1 MGHDK and CDR2 SYGVNS. This CDR3 spans 15 amino acids.